Listed here are 10 T cell receptor beta chains from one sample, sequenced in a study of blood T cell repertoires in COVID-19 (dated by TCRdb to 2019 to 2021). The method behind the library was the immunoSEQ multiplex PCR assay. TCRdb limited this immuneACCESS table to in-frame rearrangements with V and J called. A share of clones is missing; checked studies link under half to unresolved V genes, and the rest is unexplained. Counted in this sample were just under 150,000 clones; more than 70% of them appeared once. Roughly 1.5% of the sample is held by the ten biggest clonotypes. The specimen was peripheral blood. All receptors come from a human donor in a cohort sampled during active COVID-19.

CDR3 DNA sequence: TGTGCTTGGGCATTCCGACGGGGGGGGTATGGCTACACCTTC. Its translation: CAWAFRRGGYGYTF. The chain combines TRBV25-1 with TRBJ1-2; a possible D gene is TRBD1 (5 bases). The CDR3 is made up of 14 amino acids. Germline loops: CDR1 MGHDK, CDR2 SYGVNS.

This clone was counted a single time. The junction shows a germline mismatch at one end, possibly a read error. This chain uses TRBV9 with TRBJ2-2, with 8 bases that match TRBD2. CDR3 size: 15 residues. The V gene's germline CDR1 is SGDLS and CDR2 YYNGEE. CDR3 amino acids: CARSVGIGGAGELFF. The CDR3 nucleotides are TGTGCCCGCAGCGTAGGGATCGGGGGGGCCGGGGAGCTGTTTTTT.

The chain carries TRBV6-5 and TRBJ2-7; D may be TRBD1 (5 bases). The CDR3 runs to 11 residues. Looked up from germline, CDR1 is MNHEY and CDR2 is SVGAGI. V lost 6 bases, J lost 5 bases, and 8 bases lay in between. The CDR3 protein is CASRGLDEQYF. The CDR3, as DNA: TGTGCCAGCAGGGGGCTGGACGAGCAGTACTTC.

The V and J genes are TRBV10-3 and TRBJ1-1, with 7 bases lining up with TRBD1. Looked up from germline, CDR1 is ENHRY and CDR2 is SYGVKD. V lost 5 bases, J lost 1 base, and 7 bases stayed unmatched. This CDR3 spans 15 amino acids. The CDR3 coding sequence is TGTGCCATCAGTACCTACGGGACAGAGAACACTGAAGCTTTCTTT. This codes for CAISTYGTENTEAFF.

J is TRBJ2-3 and V is TRBV10-1; TRBD2 matches at 7 bases. The ends lost 3 bases at V and 1 base at J; junction bases unmatched: 10. This CDR3 has 17 amino acids. Germline CDR1 WNHNN, CDR2 SYGVQD (reference sequence). CDR3 region: CASSEGWGRVGTDTQYF. The CDR3 DNA is TGCGCCAGCAGTGAAGGCTGGGGGAGGGTCGGCACAGATACGCAGTATTTT.

This CDR3 reads CASSPLPSQQGSVQETQYF. The CDR3 nucleotides are TGCGCCAGCAGCCCCCTCCCATCCCAGCAGGGTTCAGTCCAAGAGACCCAGTACTTC. J is TRBJ2-5 and V is TRBV5-1, with TRBD1 as a possible D gene (5 bases). Trimming shortened V by 4 bases and J by 1 base, and 26 bases separated the two germline ends. Germline V gene lookup returns CDR1 SGHRS and CDR2 YFSETQ. CDR3 size: 19 residues.

The count of this clone is one. The chain joins TRBV5-4 to TRBJ2-1; 11 nucleotides align to TRBD2. This CDR3 is 13 amino acids long. CDR1 and CDR2 (germline): SGHNT, YYREEE (reference sequence). V gave up 4 bases and J gave up 8 bases; unmatched junction bases: 2. Here the CDR3 DNA reads TGTGCCAGCAGCCTGGGACTAGCGGATGAGCAGTTCTTC. Translated, it gives CASSLGLADEQFF.

This rearrangement joins TRBV11-1 to TRBJ2-1; D possibly corresponds to TRBD1 (7 bases). In germline, CDR1 is SGHAT, CDR2 FQDESV (reference sequence). The CDR3 sequence is 15 residues long. V lost 6 bases, J lost 3 bases, and 15 bases lay in between. CDR3: CASSSQGGRYNEQFF. CDR3 in DNA: TGTGCCAGCAGTAGCCAGGGGGGCCGCTACAATGAGCAGTTCTTC.

This chain uses TRBV30 with TRBJ1-2; the D gene is possibly TRBD1 (5 bases). This CDR3 is built from 13 residues. Germline V gene data show CDR1 as GTSNPN and CDR2 as SVGIG (reference sequence). V lost 8 bases to trimming and J lost 2 bases, with 15 bases between them. The CDR3: CADSPGWNYGYTF. CDR3 in DNA: TGTGCCGACAGTCCAGGGTGGAACTATGGCTACACCTTC.

The gene calls are TRBV7-8 and TRBJ2-1; a possible D gene is TRBD1 (5 bases). Trimming took off 5 bases at V and 9 bases at J, with 14 bases between the two ends. The CDR3 totals 13 residues. Germline CDR1 SGHVS, CDR2 FQNEAQ. Here the CDR3 DNA reads TGTGCCAGCAGCGTAAGAGGACATAGTGAGCAGTTCTTC. Protein sequence: CASSVRGHSEQFF.